This entry lists 6 T cell receptor beta chains sequenced from one sample in a study of regulatory T cells in long-lasting Graves disease. Time point indicated: newly diagnosed GD, antithyroid drugs for less than 3 months. PBMCs provided the RNA from which the TCR library was made. Libraries of TCR beta came from iRepertoire HTBI primers plus Arm-PCR of CDR3 regions. In TCRdb, the multiplex PCR reads were re-called with MiXCR into one record per CDR3 protein. The profile shows about 220,000 distinct CDR3 sequences, roughly 19% of them singletons. These data are also associated with another study on T cells in Graves' hyperthyroidism and ophthalmopathy.

The source was peripheral blood mononuclear cells (PBMCs), collected at new diagnosis, from a patient treated with antithyroid drugs. Receptors originate from a woman aged 30 to 39 with Graves disease.

The table lists this clonotype with many counts. The genes are TRBV6-1 and TRBJ1-5; D perhaps matches TRBD1 (6 bases). Trimming took 7 bases from V and 4 from J, leaving 14 bases between them. This CDR3 comprises 14 residues. The V gene's germline CDR1 is MNHNS and CDR2 SASEGT. Written as DNA, the CDR3 is TGTGCCAGCATTGAGGGGGAGGCAAATCAGCCCCAGCATTTT. This gives the protein CASIEGEANQPQHF.

This clonotype has a count of ten or more. The chain is built from TRBV19 and TRBJ2-2, with 7 bases identical to TRBD1. Germline CDR1 and CDR2: LNHDA and SQIVND (reference sequence). V was pared by 3 bases and J by 5 bases, with 6 bases of the junction left unmatched. CDR3 size: 15 residues. CDR3 in amino acids: CASSIDRDSTGELFF. In DNA form, the CDR3 reads TGTGCCAGTAGTATTGACAGGGATTCAACCGGGGAGCTGTTTTTT.

This clonotype was seen many times. This chain links TRBV11-2 with TRBJ2-7; D not certain. The CDR3 runs 12 residues. Trimming cost V 1 base and J 0 bases, with 1 base left between them. Germline V lookup: CDR1 SGHAT, CDR2 FQNNGV. The CDR3 loop reads CASSLASYEQYF. The CDR3 DNA reads TGTGCCAGCAGCTTAGCCTCCTACGAGCAGTACTTC.

V and J are TRBV5-4 and TRBJ2-2, with D possibly being TRBD1 (5 bases). V was trimmed by 1 base and J by 5 bases, leaving 12 bases between them. The CDR3 spans 15 residues. Germline-derived CDR1 and CDR2 are SGHNT and YYREEE (reference sequence). DNA of the CDR3: TGTGCCAGCAGCTTGTATCTGTCAGGGACCGGGGAGCTGTTTTTT. It specifies CASSLYLSGTGELFF.

The sample holds many counts of this clonotype. This chain joins TRBV6-5 and TRBJ2-5; tentatively, D is TRBD2 (5 bases). Trimming stripped 4 bases from V and 5 bases from J, with 17 bases between. The germline V gene has CDR1 MNHEY and CDR2 SVGAGI. The CDR3 spans 15 residues. The CDR3 bases are TGTGCCAGCAGTTCAGACCGGGGTTTGTTGGAGACCCAGTACTTC. Its translation is CASSSDRGLLETQYF.

This clonotype was picked up many times. The genes are TRBV19 and TRBJ2-2; 11 nucleotides align to TRBD1. Germline CDR1 LNHDA, CDR2 SQIVND (reference sequence). V shed 7 bases, J shed 4 bases, and the junction held 14 bases outside the gene matches. CDR3 length: 18 residues. The DNA for the CDR3 is TGTGCCAGTACCAAAATCACCACCGGGACAGGGGGCACCGGGGAGCTGTTTTTT. This translates into CASTKITTGTGGTGELFF.